These 25 T cell receptor beta chains share one sample of origin, sequenced in a study of cytomegalovirus exposure and HLA in healthy donors. The table came from immunoSEQ multiplex PCR; TCRdb's copy has only in-frame clones and leaves some out. The table shows around 260,000 clones, with 90% occurring only once. The sample consisted of PBMCs. The receptors shown here come from a woman aged 30 to 39 in good health and CMV-seronegative.

This chain links TRBV7-2 with TRBJ2-1; TRBD1 is a possible D gene (5 bases). The CDR3 extends over 13 amino acids. CDR1 and CDR2 from the germline V gene are SGHTA and FQGNSA. V was cut by 9 bases and J by 8 bases, with 17 bases left in between. CDR3 sequence: CASTHRSRDEQFF. In DNA, the CDR3 is TGTGCCAGTACCCACCGGAGCAGGGATGAGCAGTTCTTC. The complete variable domain, with remaining parts taken from reference TRBV7-2 and TRBJ2-1, reads GAGVSQSPSNKVTEKGKDVELRCDPISGHTALYWYRQSLGQGLEFLIYFQGNSAPDKSGLPSDRFSAERTGGSVSTLTIQRTQQEDSAVYLCASTHRSRDEQFFGPGTRLTVL.

V and J are TRBV15 and TRBJ2-1; D not resolved. The ends were cut back, 1 base at V and 9 bases at J, with 19 bases in the middle. Germline V gene data show CDR1 as LNHNV and CDR2 as YYDKDF (reference sequence). This CDR3 has 16 amino acids. CDR3 nucleotides: TGTGCCACCAGCAGAGGCCGATACACCGGCCAGGTTGAGCAGTTCTTC. This codes for CATSRGRYTGQVEQFF.

CDR3 DNA: TGCGCCAGCAGCACAGGACAGGGGTGGGAGACCCAGTACTTC. Translated, it gives CASSTGQGWETQYF. V and J are TRBV5-1 and TRBJ2-5; 9 bases align to TRBD1. Looked up from germline, CDR1 is SGHRS and CDR2 is YFSETQ. The CDR3 sequence is 14 residues long. Germline trimming cut 4 bases from V and 5 bases from J; bases unmatched to any gene: 6.

V usage is TRBV18 and J usage is TRBJ2-7; 9 positions agree with TRBD1. From germline, CDR1 is KGHSH and CDR2 LQKENI. This CDR3 has 13 residues. J lost 7 bases, V lost 2 bases, and 3 bases had no gene match. CDR3 bases: TGTGCCAGCTCACCAAACAGGGGGCCGGAGCAGTACTTC. Residues: CASSPNRGPEQYF.

The rearrangement links TRBV7-9 to TRBJ2-2; TRBD1 agrees at 8 bases. Trimming took 3 bases from V and 4 from J; bases not matched to a gene: 4. CDR1 SEHNR and CDR2 FQNEAQ come from the germline V gene (reference sequence). The CDR3 runs to 15 residues. The DNA for the CDR3 is TGTGCCAGCAGCTTTGGCAGGGGGCCCACCGGGGAGCTGTTTTTT. This encodes CASSFGRGPTGELFF.

This chain links TRBV4-3 with TRBJ1-3; D is possibly TRBD1 (6 bases). Germline V gene data show CDR1 as LGHNA and CDR2 as YSLEER. Trimming pared 0 bases from V and 4 bases from J, leaving 10 bases between. The length of the CDR3 is 15 residues. CDR3 sequence: CASSQDQGSGNTIYF. CDR3 DNA: TGCGCCAGCAGCCAAGATCAGGGGTCCGGAAACACCATATATTTT.

This clone is deemed medium-sized. The chain uses TRBV29-1 and TRBJ2-7, with D perhaps TRBD1 (6 bases). This CDR3 has 15 residues. V lost 6 bases and J 4 bases, leaving 22 bases between the germline ends. Germline CDR1 SQVTM, CDR2 ANQGSEA. As DNA, the CDR3 is TGCAGCGTCCAGGCCAGGGGTCAGGGTACTTACGAGCAGTACTTC. This encodes CSVQARGQGTYEQYF.

This clone appeared once. The chain employs TRBV28 and TRBJ2-4, with D perhaps TRBD2 (5 bases). Looked up from germline, CDR1 is MDHEN and CDR2 is SYDVKM. Trimming cost V 5 bases and J 6 bases, with 17 bases left between them. This CDR3 spans 15 amino acids. CDR3 sequence (DNA): TGTGCCAGCAGTCCCGGTGGAGGAACTGGAAACATTCAGTACTTC. This gives the protein CASSPGGGTGNIQYF.

The chain employs TRBV5-4 and TRBJ2-5, with D tentatively TRBD1 (5 bases). Germline CDR1 reads SGHNT; CDR2 reads YYREEE (reference sequence). V dropped 7 bases and J dropped 1 base, with 11 bases sitting between them. The CDR3 sequence is 13 residues long. CDR3 loop: CASGNRFQETQYF. DNA for the CDR3: TGTGCCAGCGGGAACAGGTTCCAAGAGACCCAGTACTTC. The variable domain in full, completed from reference TRBV5-4 and TRBJ2-5, reads ETGVTQSPTHLIKTRGQQVTLRCSSQSGHNTVSWYQQALGQGPQFIFQYYREEENGRGNFPPRFSGLQFPNYSSELNVNALELDDSALYLCASGNRFQETQYFGPGTRLLVL.

The chain uses TRBV6-1 and TRBJ2-3, with 8 bases aligning to TRBD2. The CDR3 runs to 15 residues. The germline gives CDR1 MNHNS, CDR2 SASEGT. With V trimmed by 0 bases and J by 8 bases, 7 bases remained unmatched. The CDR3 DNA sequence: TGTGCCAGCAGTGAAGCTACTCTAGCGGGTGTTACGCAGTATTTT. It specifies CASSEATLAGVTQYF.

This chain uses TRBV4-1 with TRBJ1-5; D is perhaps TRBD1 (6 bases). Trimming removed 4 bases from V and 7 bases from J, with 14 bases in between. Germline V gene data show CDR1 as MGHRA and CDR2 as YSYEKL. The CDR3 is made up of 14 amino acids. The CDR3 region has the DNA TGCGCCAGCAGCCCTCAAGGGGGGATCCAGCCCCAGCATTTT. Translated: CASSPQGGIQPQHF.

This clone came up a few times. V gene TRBV7-2 combines with J gene TRBJ2-2; 14 bases are shared with TRBD2. This CDR3 has 17 amino acids. CDR1 SGHTA and CDR2 FQGNSA come from the germline V gene. V lost 5 bases to trimming and J lost 4 bases; unmatched junction nucleotides: 6. The CDR3 region is CASSDPGLAGVTGELFF. The CDR3, as DNA: TGTGCCAGCAGCGACCCGGGACTAGCGGGGGTCACCGGGGAGCTGTTTTTT.

In this sample, this clone turned up once. This sequence joins TRBV11-2 and TRBJ2-2, with unresolved D. In germline, CDR1 is SGHAT, CDR2 FQNNGV. The ends were cut back, 1 base at V and 4 bases at J, with 4 bases in the middle. This CDR3 spans 13 amino acids. CDR3 in amino acids: CASSLASTGELFF. As DNA, the CDR3 is TGTGCCAGCAGCTTAGCATCCACCGGGGAGCTGTTTTTT.

The chain joins TRBV19 to TRBJ1-1; D might be TRBD1 (5 bases). The V gene's germline CDR1 is LNHDA and CDR2 SQIVND (reference sequence). The CDR3 loop spans 13 amino acids. Trimming removed 3 bases at V and 7 bases at J, with 12 bases between. Here the CDR3 DNA reads TGTGCCAGTAGTATCGTGAGGGGCGGTGAAGCTTTCTTT. This translates into CASSIVRGGEAFF. Full variable domain (missing parts from reference TRBV19 and TRBJ1-1): DGGITQSPKYLFRKEGQNVTLSCEQNLNHDAMYWYRQDPGQGLRLIYYSQIVNDFQKGDIAEGYSVSREKKESFPLTVTSAQKNPTAFYLCASSIVRGGEAFFGQGTRLTVV.

V is TRBV18 and J is TRBJ2-7, with 9 bases fitting TRBD2. CDR1 KGHSH and CDR2 LQKENI come from the germline V gene. V lost 3 bases to trimming and J lost 2 bases; unmatched junction nucleotides: 11. The length of the CDR3 is 17 residues. CDR3 amino acids: CASSPPVGREGTYEQYF. The CDR3 DNA reads TGTGCCAGCTCACCCCCAGTAGGGCGGGAGGGAACCTACGAGCAGTACTTC.

The genes are TRBV30 and TRBJ2-5; a possible D gene is TRBD2 (6 bases). The CDR3 is made up of 13 amino acids. The germline V and J ends were trimmed by 0 bases and 8 bases, with 13 bases remaining between them. From germline, CDR1 is GTSNPN and CDR2 SVGIG (reference sequence). The CDR3 sequence is CAWSVAGTDTQYF. The CDR3 DNA follows: TGTGCCTGGAGTGTAGCAGGGACTGATACCCAGTACTTC.

J is TRBJ2-7 and V is TRBV29-1; TRBD1 matches at 10 bases. V lost 0 bases and J lost 4; bases outside the gene matches: 3. This CDR3 has 14 amino acids. CDR1 is SQVTM, CDR2 ANQGSEA, per germline. Written as DNA, the CDR3 is TGCAGCGTTGAAGAAGGGGACAGGGGATACGAGCAGTACTTC. As protein: CSVEEGDRGYEQYF.

The chain recombines TRBV11-2 with TRBJ2-1; D gene unclear. Germline values: CDR1 SGHAT, CDR2 FQNNGV. V was trimmed by 5 bases and J by 8 bases, leaving 19 bases between them. The CDR3 totals 15 residues. CDR3 region: CASSGSGENPHEQFF. As DNA, the CDR3 is TGTGCCAGCAGCGGAAGTGGGGAAAACCCGCATGAGCAGTTCTTC.

The rearrangement uses TRBV4-3 and TRBJ1-1; possible D gene TRBD1, 6 bases. The CDR3 runs to 14 residues. CDR1 is LGHNA and CDR2 is YSLEER in the germline V gene. The germline V and J ends were trimmed by 5 bases and 0 bases, with 10 bases remaining between them. The CDR3 DNA follows: TGCGCCAGCAGCGCCAGGGACATGAACACTGAAGCTTTCTTT. Translating it yields CASSARDMNTEAFF.

The chain is built from TRBV12-5 and TRBJ2-1; D tentatively fits TRBD1 or TRBD2 (5 bases each). Germline V gene sequence: CDR1 LGHNT, CDR2 FRNRAP. V was shortened by 6 bases and J by 0 bases, with 12 bases between the two germline ends. CDR3 size: 15 residues. The DNA for the CDR3 is TGTGCTAGTGGCCCGGGACGTAGCTCCTACAATGAGCAGTTCTTC. This codes for CASGPGRSSYNEQFF.

Only one count was recorded for this clone. The chain is built from TRBV4-3 and TRBJ1-2; D is unresolved. Germline V CDR1 and CDR2: LGHNA, YSLEER. V was shortened by 0 bases and J by 3 bases, with 11 bases between the two germline ends. The CDR3 loop spans 15 amino acids. The CDR3 region has the DNA TGCGCCAGCAGCCAAGACTCGCGCAGTTACTATGGCTACACCTTC. Amino acid sequence: CASSQDSRSYYGYTF.

The chain uses TRBV5-5 and TRBJ2-3; 10 bases match TRBD2. V was clipped by 0 bases and J by 7 bases; unmatched bases: 5. CDR1 is SGHKS and CDR2 is YYEKEE in the germline V gene (reference sequence). The CDR3 is 15 amino acids. The CDR3 DNA is TGTGCCAGCAGCTTGGCCTGGACTAGCGGATATACGCAGTATTTT. This codes for CASSLAWTSGYTQYF.

This chain uses TRBV15 with TRBJ2-7; D uncertain. The CDR3 runs 14 residues. Trimming pared 0 bases from V and 3 bases from J, leaving 9 bases between. Germline V gene lookup returns CDR1 LNHNV and CDR2 YYDKDF (reference sequence). The CDR3 sequence: CATSRDLSDYEQYF. The CDR3 nucleotides are TGTGCCACCAGCAGAGATCTGTCAGACTACGAGCAGTACTTC.

CDR3 residues: CASSHLTSGGDKNNEQFF. The CDR3 DNA is TGCGCCAGCAGCCACCTAACCTCTGGCGGCGATAAAAACAATGAGCAGTTCTTC. The rearrangement links TRBV4-1 to TRBJ2-1; D call uncertain. With 3 bases removed from V and 5 bases from J, the gap between germline ends came to 23 bases. Per the germline V gene, CDR1 is MGHRA and CDR2 is YSYEKL. The CDR3 totals 18 residues.

This chain connects TRBV29-1 to TRBJ2-3, with TRBD2 matching over 8 bases. The CDR3 is 16 residues long. V lost 1 base to trimming and J lost 5 bases; unmatched junction nucleotides: 11. CDR1 SQVTM and CDR2 ANQGSEA come from the germline V gene. The CDR3 region is CSVEAGGAARIDTQYF. CDR3 coding DNA: TGCAGCGTTGAAGCGGGGGGGGCGGCTAGGATAGATACGCAGTATTTT.